This T cell receptor (beta chain) was identified in a study of blood T cell repertoires in COVID-19. Measured with immunoSEQ multiplex PCR; TCRdb has only the in-frame clones, and not every one. The sample has roughly 91,000 clones; under 85% are singletons. V dropped 0 bases and J dropped 0; count of bases not matched to a gene: 2. This CDR3 contains 17 residues. Per the germline V gene, CDR1 is SGHRS and CDR2 is YFSETQ. The source material was peripheral blood. This TCR came from a man aged 70 or older with acute or convalescent COVID-19. The chain is built from TRBV5-1 and TRBJ2-2; TRBD2 matches 10 bases. CDR3 DNA: TGCGCCAGCAGCTTGGTTCTAGCGGGAGCGAACACCGGGGAGCTGTTTTTT. Its translation is CASSLVLAGANTGELFF.